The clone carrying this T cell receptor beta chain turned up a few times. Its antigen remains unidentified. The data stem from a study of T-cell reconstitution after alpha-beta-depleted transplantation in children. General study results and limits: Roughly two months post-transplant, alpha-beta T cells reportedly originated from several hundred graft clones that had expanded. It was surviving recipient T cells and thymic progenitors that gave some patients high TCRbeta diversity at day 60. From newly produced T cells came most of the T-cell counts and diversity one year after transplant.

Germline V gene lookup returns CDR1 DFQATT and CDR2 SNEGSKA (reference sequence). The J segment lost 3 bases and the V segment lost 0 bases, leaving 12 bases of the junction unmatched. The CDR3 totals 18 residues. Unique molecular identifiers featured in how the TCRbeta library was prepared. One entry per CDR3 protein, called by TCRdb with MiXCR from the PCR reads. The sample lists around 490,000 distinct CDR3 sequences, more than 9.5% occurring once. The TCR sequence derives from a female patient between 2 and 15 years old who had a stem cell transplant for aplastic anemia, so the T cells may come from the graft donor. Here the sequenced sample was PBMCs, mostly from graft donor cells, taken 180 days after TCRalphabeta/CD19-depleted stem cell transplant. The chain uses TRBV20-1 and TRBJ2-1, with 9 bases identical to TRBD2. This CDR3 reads CSARDPRLAGRLYNEQFF. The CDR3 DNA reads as TGCAGTGCTAGAGATCCTCGGCTAGCGGGACGCCTCTACAATGAGCAGTTCTTC.